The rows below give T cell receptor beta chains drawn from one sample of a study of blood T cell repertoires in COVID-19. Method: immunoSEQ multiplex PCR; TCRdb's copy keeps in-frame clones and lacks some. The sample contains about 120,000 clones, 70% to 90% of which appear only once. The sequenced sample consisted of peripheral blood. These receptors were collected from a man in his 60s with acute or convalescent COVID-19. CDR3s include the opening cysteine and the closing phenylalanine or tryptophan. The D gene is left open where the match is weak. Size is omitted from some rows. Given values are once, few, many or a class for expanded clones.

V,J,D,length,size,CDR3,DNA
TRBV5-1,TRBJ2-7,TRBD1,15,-,CASSLGHRGLYEQYF,TGCGCCAGCAGCTTGGGCCACAGGGGCTTGTACGAGCAGTACTTC
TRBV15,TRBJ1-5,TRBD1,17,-,CATSRDLGTASNQPQHF,TGTGCCACCAGCAGAGATCTGGGGACAGCTAGCAATCAGCCCCAGCATTTT
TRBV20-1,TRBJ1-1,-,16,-,CSASNEREILNTEAFF,TGCAGTGCTAGTAATGAGAGGGAGATCTTGAACACTGAAGCTTTCTTT
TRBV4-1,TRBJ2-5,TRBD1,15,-,CASSQGGTGRETQYF,TGCGCCAGCAGCCAAGGGGGGACAGGGCGAGAGACCCAGTACTTC
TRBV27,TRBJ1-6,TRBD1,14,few,CASSGTVINSPLHF,TGTGCCAGTTCCGGGACAGTTATCAATTCACCCCTCCACTTT
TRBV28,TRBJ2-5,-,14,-,CASSPQGFQETQYF,TGTGCCAGCAGTCCTCAGGGGTTCCAAGAGACCCAGTACTTC
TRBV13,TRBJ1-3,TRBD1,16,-,CASTRPGGISGNTIYF,TGTGCCAGCACCCGACCAGGGGGCATCTCTGGAAACACCATATATTTT
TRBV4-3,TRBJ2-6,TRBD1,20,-,CASSQLYSGTGGAGANVLTF,TGCGCCAGCAGCCAACTTTATTCCGGGACAGGGGGCGCTGGGGCCAACGTCCTGACTTTC
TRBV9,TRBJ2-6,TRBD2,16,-,CASTPGGARGANVLTF,TGTGCCAGCACCCCGGGGGGGGCGCGTGGGGCCAACGTCCTGACTTTC
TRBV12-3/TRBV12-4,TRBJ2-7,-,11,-,CASSSSPEQYF,TGTGCCAGCAGCTCAAGCCCGGAGCAGTACTTC
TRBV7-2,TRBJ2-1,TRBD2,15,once,CASSSTSGTYNEQFF,TGTGCCAGCAGCTCCACTAGCGGGACCTACAATGAGCAGTTCTTC
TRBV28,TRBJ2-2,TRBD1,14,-,CASSLTGVTGELFF,TGTGCCAGCAGTTTAACAGGGGTGACCGGGGAGCTGTTTTTT
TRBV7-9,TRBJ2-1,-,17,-,CASSYMGQLSSYNEQFF,TGTGCCAGCAGCTATATGGGACAATTGAGCTCCTACAATGAGCAGTTCTTC
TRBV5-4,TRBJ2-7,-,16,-,CASSLGTDRSSYEQYF,TGTGCCAGCAGCTTGGGGACCGACAGGAGCTCCTACGAGCAGTACTTC
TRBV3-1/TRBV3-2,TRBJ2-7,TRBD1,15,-,CASSQRGTGGKDKYF,TGTGCCAGCAGCCAAAGAGGGACAGGGGGCAAGGATAAGTACTTC
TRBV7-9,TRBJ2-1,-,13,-,CASSLGALREQFF,TGTGCCAGCAGCTTAGGGGCCCTCCGGGAGCAGTTCTTC
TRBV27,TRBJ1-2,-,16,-,CASSFFSPPGNGGYTF,TGTGCCAGCAGTTTTTTCTCCCCTCCAGGGAACGGAGGCTACACCTTC
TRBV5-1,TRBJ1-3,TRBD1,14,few,CASSSGTDGNTIYF,TGCGCCAGCAGCTCCGGGACAGACGGAAACACCATATATTTT
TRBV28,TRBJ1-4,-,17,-,CASSLNTGVSRNEKLFF,TGTGCCAGCAGTTTAAATACAGGAGTTTCTAGAAATGAAAAACTGTTTTTT
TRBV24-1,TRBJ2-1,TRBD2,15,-,CATSAGTISNNEQFF,TGTGCCACCAGCGCCGGGACTATCTCCAACAATGAGCAGTTCTTC
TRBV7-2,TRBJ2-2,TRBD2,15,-,CASSLTSGNTGELFF,TGTGCCAGCAGCTTGACTAGCGGGAACACCGGGGAGCTGTTTTTT
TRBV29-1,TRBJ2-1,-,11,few,CSVEWADEQFF,TGCAGCGTTGAATGGGCAGATGAGCAGTTCTTC
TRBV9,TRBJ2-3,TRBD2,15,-,CASSVGAGGSDTQYF,TGTGCCAGCAGCGTAGGCGCGGGGGGCTCAGATACGCAGTATTTT